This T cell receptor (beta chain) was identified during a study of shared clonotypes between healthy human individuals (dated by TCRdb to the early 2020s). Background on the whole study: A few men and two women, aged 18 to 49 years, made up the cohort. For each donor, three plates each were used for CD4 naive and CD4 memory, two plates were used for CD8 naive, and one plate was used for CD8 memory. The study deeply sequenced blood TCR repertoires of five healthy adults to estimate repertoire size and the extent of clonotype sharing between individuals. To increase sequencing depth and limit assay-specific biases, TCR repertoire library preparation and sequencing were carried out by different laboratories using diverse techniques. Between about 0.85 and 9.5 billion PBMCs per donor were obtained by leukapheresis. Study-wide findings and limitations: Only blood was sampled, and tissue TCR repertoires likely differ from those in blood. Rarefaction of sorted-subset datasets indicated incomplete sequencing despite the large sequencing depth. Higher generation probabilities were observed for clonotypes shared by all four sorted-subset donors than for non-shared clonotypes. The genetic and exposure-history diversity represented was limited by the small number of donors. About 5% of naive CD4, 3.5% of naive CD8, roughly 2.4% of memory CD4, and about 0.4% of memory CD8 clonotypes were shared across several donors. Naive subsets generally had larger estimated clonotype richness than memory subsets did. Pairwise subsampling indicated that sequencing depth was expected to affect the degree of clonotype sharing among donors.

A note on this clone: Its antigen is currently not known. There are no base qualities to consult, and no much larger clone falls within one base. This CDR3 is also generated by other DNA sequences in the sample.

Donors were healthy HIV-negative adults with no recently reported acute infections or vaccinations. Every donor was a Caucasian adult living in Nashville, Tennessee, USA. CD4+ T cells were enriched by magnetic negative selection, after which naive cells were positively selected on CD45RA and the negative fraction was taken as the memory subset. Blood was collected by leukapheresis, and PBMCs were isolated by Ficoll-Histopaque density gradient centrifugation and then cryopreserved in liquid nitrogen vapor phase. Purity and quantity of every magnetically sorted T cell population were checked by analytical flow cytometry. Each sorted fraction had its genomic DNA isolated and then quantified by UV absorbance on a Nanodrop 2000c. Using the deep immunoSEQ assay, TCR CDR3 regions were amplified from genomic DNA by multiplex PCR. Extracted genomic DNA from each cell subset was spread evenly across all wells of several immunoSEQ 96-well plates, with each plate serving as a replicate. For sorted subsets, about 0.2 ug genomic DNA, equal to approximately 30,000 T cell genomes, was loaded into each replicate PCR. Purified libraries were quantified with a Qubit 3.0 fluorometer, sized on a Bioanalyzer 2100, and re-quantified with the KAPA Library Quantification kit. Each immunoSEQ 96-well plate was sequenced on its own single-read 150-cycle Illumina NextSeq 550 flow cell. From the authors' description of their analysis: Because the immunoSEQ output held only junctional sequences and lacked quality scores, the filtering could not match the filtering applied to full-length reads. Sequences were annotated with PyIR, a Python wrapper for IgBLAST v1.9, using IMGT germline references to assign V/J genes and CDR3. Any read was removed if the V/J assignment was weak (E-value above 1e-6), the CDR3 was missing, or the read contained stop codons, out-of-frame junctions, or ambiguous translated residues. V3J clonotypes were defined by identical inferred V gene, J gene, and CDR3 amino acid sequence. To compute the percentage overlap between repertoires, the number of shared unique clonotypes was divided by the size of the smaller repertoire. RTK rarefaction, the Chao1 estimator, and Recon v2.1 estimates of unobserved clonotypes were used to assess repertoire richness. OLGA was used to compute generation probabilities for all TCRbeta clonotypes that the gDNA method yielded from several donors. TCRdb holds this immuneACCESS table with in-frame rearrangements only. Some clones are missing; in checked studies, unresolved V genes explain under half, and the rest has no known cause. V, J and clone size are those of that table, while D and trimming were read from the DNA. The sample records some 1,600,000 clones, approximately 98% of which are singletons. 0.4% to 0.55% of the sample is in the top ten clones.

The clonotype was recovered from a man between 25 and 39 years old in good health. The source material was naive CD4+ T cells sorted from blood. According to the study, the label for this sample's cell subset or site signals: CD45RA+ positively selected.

The CDR3 in this case is CASRDRGNQPQHF. At the DNA level, the sequence is TGCGCCAGCAGAGACAGGGGGAATCAGCCCCAGCATTTT. The rearrangement combines TRBV10-2 with TRBJ1-5; 9 bases in the junction line up with TRBD1. The germline V gene provides CDR1 WSHSY and CDR2 SAAADI. Ends trimmed: V by 6 bases, J by 4 bases; bases unmatched to a gene: 1. From its cysteine to its phenylalanine, the CDR3 spans 13 amino acids. Just CDR3 DNA is preserved here, 39 bases in frame from base 1.